The 7 T cell receptor beta chains below all came from one sample that was sequenced in a study of T cell responses to AZD1222 COVID-19 vaccine. Generated by immunoSEQ multiplex PCR, the TCRdb table keeps only in-frame clones and is missing some. The repertoire has around 150,000 clones, approximately 91% of them found once; the top ten carry approximately 2%. This specimen consisted of peripheral blood, obtained 28 days after the second AZD1222 dose. The source of these receptors is an adult who received the AZD1222 COVID-19 vaccine.

This clone was picked up one time. The V call is TRBV20-1, the J call TRBJ1-5; no clear D. The CDR3 is 15 amino acids. Germline loops: CDR1 DFQATT, CDR2 SNEGSKA (reference sequence). Trimming removed 3 bases at V and 4 bases at J, with 16 bases between. In DNA form, the CDR3 reads TGCAGTGCTAGTTACGGGATTCCGACTAATCAGCCCCAGCATTTT. Translation: CSASYGIPTNQPQHF.

This clone was found once. The J gene is TRBJ2-1, the V gene TRBV5-4, with D maybe TRBD1 (8 bases). CDR1 is SGHNT, CDR2 YYREEE, per germline (reference sequence). This CDR3 is built from 15 residues. Trimming cost V 4 bases and J 8 bases, with 19 bases left between them. CDR3 in DNA: TGTGCCAGCAGCAAACAGGGGGAGGGTTCGGATGAGCAGTTCTTC. Translated, it gives CASSKQGEGSDEQFF.

The chain employs TRBV29-1 and TRBJ1-1; no clear D gene. Between the trimmed V and J ends, which lost 4 bases and 8 bases, there was a span of 11 bases. The CDR3 runs 11 residues. Germline CDR1 is SQVTM and CDR2 is ANQGSEA. The DNA of the CDR3 is TGCAGCGTTGTCATCGCGGGGGAAGCTTTCTTT. The encoded protein is CSVVIAGEAFF.

This sequence joins TRBV12-3 or TRBV12-4 and TRBJ1-5, with D possibly matching TRBD1 (5 bases). The V end lost 7 bases, the J end lost 6 bases, and 13 bases lay between the germline ends. The CDR3 has 13 amino acids. CDR3 sequence: CASTQTGGQPQHF. Written as DNA, the CDR3 is TGTGCCAGCACCCAGACTGGGGGTCAGCCCCAGCATTTT.

Of note for this clone: Distinct nucleotide sequences in the sample also encode this CDR3. The chain employs TRBV20-1 and TRBJ2-5; weak D call: TRBD1 (6 bases). Germline loops: CDR1 DFQATT, CDR2 SNEGSKA (reference sequence). V shed 5 bases and J shed 5 bases, with 6 bases lying between them. CDR3 size: 10 residues. The CDR3, as DNA: TGCAGTGCTGACAGGGAGACCCAGTACTTC. Its protein product is CSADRETQYF.

This clone has just one count. This chain links TRBV11-2 with TRBJ1-4, with unresolved D. CDR1 SGHAT and CDR2 FQNNGV come from the germline V gene. This CDR3 spans 13 amino acids. Trimming cost V 5 bases and J 3 bases, with 7 bases left between them. CDR3 nucleotides: TGTGCCAGCAGCCGGGGTTCTAATGAAAAACTGTTTTTT. It specifies CASSRGSNEKLFF.

The chain carries TRBV2 and TRBJ1-5; the match to TRBD1 covers 9 bases. Germline assignment: CDR1 SNHLY and CDR2 FYNNEI. The V gene end was trimmed by 5 bases and the J gene end by 7 bases; junction bases not matched to a gene: 9. The CDR3 spans 15 residues. The CDR3 is CASSPGQGARQPQHF. DNA for the CDR3: TGTGCCAGCAGTCCGGGACAGGGTGCGAGGCAGCCCCAGCATTTT.